The 25 T cell receptor beta chains below all came from one sample that was sequenced in a study of T cell clones after liver transplantation (dated by TCRdb to 2018 to 2020). The protocol used for the library was the immunoSEQ multiplex PCR assay. Here the immuneACCESS table is served through TCRdb, limited to in-frame sequences with V and J called. Missing clones are a known gap in these copies; in checked studies unresolved V genes cover under half, and the rest lacks a known reason. Present in this sample are tens of thousands of clones, 75% to 90% of which were seen just once. In total, the top ten clones hold 2.8% of the sample. Specimen: CD4+ T cells from blood, collected at the 22-month timepoint. The receptors shown here come from a human patient who received a liver transplant. Following transplantation, part of the T cell population may be supplied by the graft donor rather than the patient.

CDR3 sequence: CASSLMAQNTEAFF. The CDR3 coding sequence is TGTGCCAGCAGCTTAATGGCCCAGAACACTGAAGCTTTCTTT. The chain has TRBV7-2 and TRBJ1-1; D remains ambiguous. V lost 2 bases, J lost 1 base, and 8 bases lay in between. Germline-derived CDR1 and CDR2 are SGHTA and FQGNSA. The CDR3 is made up of 14 amino acids.

The chain links TRBV6-6 to TRBJ1-1; tentative D call: TRBD1 (5 bases). CDR1 and CDR2 from the germline V gene are MNHNY and SVGAGI (reference sequence). The CDR3 is 13 amino acids. V was clipped by 5 bases and J by 8 bases, with 15 bases between them. DNA of the CDR3: TGTGCCAGCAGTCACCGGGACGGAAACGAAGCTTTCTTT. This encodes CASSHRDGNEAFF.

CDR3 sequence: CASSQGTSPRLAGFAQFF. The CDR3, as DNA: TGTGCCAGCAGCCAAGGTACCTCCCCGAGACTAGCGGGGTTCGCGCAGTTCTTC. This chain joins TRBV14 and TRBJ2-1, with 11 bases fitting TRBD2. The CDR3 loop spans 18 amino acids. The trim removed 1 base at V and 12 bases at J, leaving 17 bases unmatched. The germline gives CDR1 SGHDN, CDR2 FVKESK.

The chain links TRBV19 to TRBJ1-5, with D perhaps TRBD1 (5 bases). CDR3 size: 14 residues. The germline V gene has CDR1 LNHDA and CDR2 SQIVND (reference sequence). V was clipped by 6 bases and J by 0 bases, with 9 bases between them. The CDR3 is CASRKRGSNQPQHF. The CDR3 nucleotides read TGTGCCAGTAGAAAAAGGGGTAGCAATCAGCCCCAGCATTTT.

This sequence joins TRBV6-5 and TRBJ1-1; 9 bases fit TRBD1. The V segment lost 6 bases and the J segment 6 bases; nucleotides outside the gene matches: 11. Germline CDR1 reads MNHEY; CDR2 reads SVGAGI. The CDR3 sequence is 15 residues long. For the CDR3, the DNA is TGTGCCAGCAGGCCGGGACAGGGTGCAAGCGCTGAAGCTTTCTTT. Translating it yields CASRPGQGASAEAFF.

The chain combines TRBV30 with TRBJ1-4; TRBD1 agrees at 12 bases. After removal of 8 bases from V and 7 bases from J, the junction contained 8 bases not matched to a gene. Germline V gene sequence: CDR1 GTSNPN, CDR2 SVGIG (reference sequence). The CDR3 is made up of 14 amino acids. As DNA, the CDR3 is TGTGCCGGGGGGGACAGGGGGCGCGGTGAAAAACTGTTTTTT. It yields the protein CAGGDRGRGEKLFF.

This clone was observed a handful of times. The genes are TRBV6-5 and TRBJ2-5, with D possibly TRBD1 on 6 matching bases. The CDR3 runs 13 residues. The V gene lost 7 bases and the J gene lost 5 bases, with 14 bases spanning the gap. Germline V gene lookup returns CDR1 MNHEY and CDR2 SVGAGI. CDR3 residues: CASTALGAETQYF. In DNA form, the CDR3 reads TGTGCCAGCACCGCCCTGGGGGCCGAGACCCAGTACTTC.

The chain couples TRBV7-9 to TRBJ2-5; D is perhaps TRBD1 (7 bases). Trimming removed 6 bases at V and 4 bases at J, with 15 bases between. In germline, CDR1 is SEHNR, CDR2 FQNEAQ (reference sequence). The CDR3 spans 14 residues. The CDR3 coding sequence is TGTGCCAGCAGTTACAGGGGACTCCCAGAGACCCAGTACTTC. It encodes CASSYRGLPETQYF.

Remarks on this clone: Other DNA sequences in the sample encode the same CDR3. The chain recombines TRBV6-1 with TRBJ1-2, with TRBD1 as a possible D gene (5 bases). The CDR3 spans 11 residues. The V end was cut by 4 bases, the J end by 8 bases, with 8 bases between. Germline assignment: CDR1 MNHNS and CDR2 SASEGT. CDR3 bases: TGTGCCAGCAGTGCGAGGGGAGGCTACACCTTC. This encodes CASSARGGYTF.

The V call is TRBV5-4, the J call TRBJ2-3; 8 positions agree with TRBD2. This CDR3 comprises 14 residues. Trimming took 4 bases from V and 2 from J; bases not matched to a gene: 3. Germline assignment: CDR1 SGHNT and CDR2 YYREEE (reference sequence). CDR3 sequence reads: CASSRRGATDTQYF. The CDR3 bases are TGTGCCAGCAGCCGGCGGGGGGCCACAGATACGCAGTATTTT.

Of note for this clone: The junction departs from the called germline gene at one end, perhaps through a read error. J is TRBJ2-2 and V is TRBV15; no clear D. The length of the CDR3 is 16 residues. Germline loops: CDR1 LNHNV, CDR2 YYDKDF (reference sequence). CDR3 loop: CATSRKAGPKTGELFF. The CDR3 nucleotides read TGTGCCACCAGCAGAAAAGCCGGGCCGAAGACCGGGGAGCTGTTTTTT.

This chain uses TRBV7-8 with TRBJ2-4; D remains ambiguous. Germline loops: CDR1 SGHVS, CDR2 FQNEAQ. V lost 2 bases, J lost 0 bases, and 5 bases lay in between. This CDR3 has 14 amino acids. CDR3 nucleotide sequence: TGTGCCAGCAGCTTATCATTAGCCAAAAACATTCAGTACTTC. Protein product: CASSLSLAKNIQYF.

V is TRBV7-2 and J is TRBJ1-3, with D unresolved. Looked up from germline, CDR1 is SGHTA and CDR2 is FQGNSA. The V gene lost 3 bases and the J gene lost 8 bases, with 5 bases spanning the gap. This CDR3 is built from 11 residues. CDR3 bases: TGTGCCAGCAGCTTCGGGGACACCATATATTTT. Translation: CASSFGDTIYF.

In nucleotides, the CDR3 is TGTGCCAGCAGCCGGGGTGGACAGGACTTCCTCTATGGCTACACCTTC. Encoded protein: CASSRGGQDFLYGYTF. The chain carries TRBV11-2 and TRBJ1-2, with TRBD1 matching 7 bases. The length of the CDR3 is 16 residues. The V gene's germline CDR1 is SGHAT and CDR2 FQNNGV. V was clipped by 5 bases and J by 4 bases; unmatched bases: 13. Using reference TRBV11-2 and TRBJ1-2 for the parts outside the CDR3, the full variable domain is EAGVAQSPRYKIIEKRQSVAFWCNPISGHATLYWYQQILGQGPKLLIQFQNNGVVDDSQLPKDRFSAERLKGVDSTLKIQPAKLEDSAVYLCASSRGGQDFLYGYTFGSGTRLTVV.

This clone was found a few times. Relative to the germline gene, one junction end is altered; a read error may explain this. V and J are TRBV2 and TRBJ2-1; D not resolved. The germline V gene has CDR1 SNHLY and CDR2 FYNNEI. The CDR3 totals 13 residues. The CDR3 is CASSEEGFNEQFF. DNA of the CDR3: TGTGCCAGCAGCGAAGAAGGGTTTAATGAGCAGTTCTTC.

The J gene is TRBJ1-3, the V gene TRBV15; D remains unclear. From germline, CDR1 is LNHNV and CDR2 YYDKDF (reference sequence). Between the trimmed V and J ends, which lost 2 bases and 4 bases, there was a span of 15 bases. This CDR3 is 16 amino acids long. The CDR3 is CATSRTGSWGGNTIYF. In DNA form, the CDR3 reads TGTGCCACCAGCAGAACCGGGAGTTGGGGAGGAAACACCATATATTTT.

The chain is built from TRBV4-1 and TRBJ2-2; TRBD2 matches 10 bases. The junction had 17 bases not matched to a gene; V was cut back by 3 bases and J by 7 bases. The germline V gene encodes CDR1 MGHRA and CDR2 YSYEKL. The CDR3 has 19 amino acids. CDR3: CASSQGLAGVGADDGELFF. The CDR3 coding sequence is TGCGCCAGCAGCCAGGGGCTAGCGGGAGTTGGGGCCGATGACGGGGAGCTGTTTTTT.

The V call is TRBV2, the J call TRBJ2-2; 16 positions match TRBD2. From germline, CDR1 is SNHLY and CDR2 FYNNEI. The CDR3 consists of 18 residues. V lost 6 bases and J lost 2; bases outside the gene matches: 6. The CDR3 region is CASREGLAGGPNTGELFF. DNA of the CDR3: TGTGCCAGCAGGGAGGGACTAGCGGGGGGGCCCAACACCGGGGAGCTGTTTTTT.

This clone was counted between two and nine times. The chain is built from TRBV6-1 and TRBJ2-7; TRBD1 aligns across 8 bases. Germline CDR1 is MNHNS and CDR2 is SASEGT. After removal of 6 bases from V and 4 bases from J, the junction contained 8 bases not matched to a gene. This CDR3 comprises 14 residues. This CDR3 is CASRRQGNTYEQYF. CDR3 DNA: TGTGCCAGCAGGAGACAGGGGAATACATACGAGCAGTACTTC.

This chain joins TRBV5-5 and TRBJ2-1, with a possible D match to TRBD1 (5 bases). V lost 1 base, J lost 6 bases, and 14 bases lay in between. CDR1 and CDR2 from the germline V gene are SGHKS and YYEKEE (reference sequence). CDR3 length: 15 amino acids. For the CDR3, the DNA is TGTGCCAGCAGCTTGTCGGCAGGGAAGGCCAATGAGCAGTTCTTC. This codes for CASSLSAGKANEQFF.

The chain couples TRBV29-1 to TRBJ1-1; TRBD1 might be the D (5 bases). From germline, CDR1 is SQVTM and CDR2 ANQGSEA. The CDR3 spans 13 residues. The germline V and J ends were trimmed by 7 bases and 7 bases, with 19 bases remaining between them. The CDR3 DNA sequence: TGCAGCGGTGCCGTCGCAGGGAATGGTGAAGCTTTCTTT. This translates into CSGAVAGNGEAFF. The whole variable domain, filled in from reference TRBV29-1 and TRBJ1-1, reads SAVISQKPSRDICQRGTSLTIQCQVDSQVTMMFWYRQQPGQSLTLIATANQGSEATYESGFVIDKFPISRPNLTFSTLTVSNMSPEDSSIYLCSGAVAGNGEAFFGQGTRLTVV.

The chain is built from TRBV6-5 and TRBJ2-6; no clear D gene. CDR1 is MNHEY, CDR2 SVGAGI, per germline. This CDR3 comprises 14 residues. The V end was cut by 7 bases, the J end by 4 bases, with 11 bases between. CDR3 sequence (DNA): TGTGCCAGCATGGCTCGATCCGGGGCCAACGTCCTGACTTTC. Translated: CASMARSGANVLTF.

This chain's CDR3 is CASTNVRTGNTIYF. In nucleotides, the CDR3 is TGTGCCAGTACTAACGTTAGAACTGGAAACACCATATATTTT. This chain connects TRBV19 to TRBJ1-3, with D unresolved. The V gene lost 7 bases and the J gene lost 2 bases, with 12 bases spanning the gap. Germline lookup yields CDR1 LNHDA and CDR2 SQIVND (reference sequence). CDR3 length equals 14 residues.

The chain uses TRBV28 and TRBJ2-2, with 9 bases fitting TRBD1. This CDR3 is 15 amino acids long. CDR1 is MDHEN and CDR2 is SYDVKM in the germline V gene. The J segment lost 1 base and the V segment lost 11 bases, leaving 8 bases of the junction unmatched. CDR3 nucleotides: TGTGCCGGCAAACGGGGACAGGGGAACACCGGGGAGCTGTTTTTT. Translation gives CAGKRGQGNTGELFF. The full variable domain, in which reference TRBV28 and TRBJ2-2 provide the parts outside the CDR3, is DVKVTQSSRYLVKRTGEKVFLECVQDMDHENMFWYRQDPGLGLRLIYFSYDVKMKEKGDIPEGYSVSREKKERFSLILESASTNQTSMYLCAGKRGQGNTGELFFGEGSRLTVL.

V usage is TRBV19 and J usage is TRBJ1-5; D perhaps matches TRBD1 (5 bases). Germline CDR1 LNHDA, CDR2 SQIVND (reference sequence). Between the trimmed V and J ends, which lost 5 bases and 6 bases, there was a span of 8 bases. This CDR3 has 12 residues. CDR3 nucleotides: TGTGCCAGTAGTGAGCAGGGTCAGCCCCAGCATTTT. Its protein product is CASSEQGQPQHF.